The sequence of this T cell receptor beta chain was determined in a study of T cell changes during pregnancy in multiple sclerosis. Germline CDR1 LNHDA, CDR2 SQIVND (reference sequence). V was shortened by 0 bases and J by 1 base, with 7 bases between the two germline ends. There are 15 residues in the CDR3. Data came from immunoSEQ multiplex PCR; TCRdb stores just in-frame clones and leaves some out. The sample holds under 70,000 clones, 90% to 95% seen once. The source is a female donor in good health, enrolled as a control in a pregnancy study. This sequence joins TRBV19 and TRBJ2-4; D ambiguous. This material consisted of peripheral blood, taken in the third trimester of pregnancy. CDR3 sequence (DNA): TGTGCCAGTAGTATAGACGCCGGGGCCAAAAACATTCAGTACTTC. Protein: CASSIDAGAKNIQYF. The full variable domain, in which reference TRBV19 and TRBJ2-4 provide the parts outside the CDR3, is DGGITQSPKYLFRKEGQNVTLSCEQNLNHDAMYWYRQDPGQGLRLIYYSQIVNDFQKGDIAEGYSVSREKKESFPLTVTSAQKNPTAFYLCASSIDAGAKNIQYFGAGTRLSVL.